The source of this T cell receptor beta chain is a study of T cell changes during pregnancy in multiple sclerosis. The method was immunoSEQ multiplex PCR; TCRdb's version includes in-frame clones alone and lacks a portion of them. The sample includes almost 50,000 clones, about 90% seen only once; the top ten take around 0.4%. V lost 4 bases, J lost 11 bases, and 13 bases stayed unmatched. The CDR3 contains 14 residues. Per the germline V gene, CDR1 is SGHAT and CDR2 is FQNNGV. The chain carries TRBV11-2 and TRBJ1-1; 7 bases match TRBD1. The receptor's source is a female donor in good health, enrolled as a control in a pregnancy study. The specimen comprised CD4+ T cells from peripheral blood mononuclear cells, sampled in the second trimester of pregnancy. Written as DNA, the CDR3 is TGTGCCAGCAGCTACCAAGGACAGGACCTCAAGGCTTTCTTT. Amino acid sequence: CASSYQGQDLKAFF.